This entry is about one T cell receptor beta chain. Under the authors' procedure: From reference gene primer amplification, estimates of nucleated cell counts were derived. Sequencing was performed with immunoSEQ multiplex PCR; in TCRdb, only in-frame clones are kept and a portion is missing. V, J and clone size reflect that table, while D and trimming were determined from the DNA. The repertoire includes hundreds of thousands of clones, about 85% of them detected once, and around 1.9% sits in the top ten. These data originate in a study of blood T cell repertoires in COVID-19. Across the whole study: Nucleic acid was either cDNA or gDNA, and it came from T cells, B-cell-depleted T cells, or PBMCs.

The germline V gene has CDR1 SGHTA and CDR2 FQGTGA. The ends were cut back, 0 bases at V and 4 bases at J, with 12 bases in the middle. This CDR3 has 16 amino acids. Across about two dozen US areas, participants ranged in age from roughly 18 to 95 years. Cohorts were based on clinical histories the participants reported. The gene calls are TRBV7-3 and TRBJ2-2; D perhaps matches TRBD1 (7 bases). Sequenced material: PBMCs or T cells enriched from blood (not recorded which). The origin of this receptor is a woman in her 30s who had been exposed to COVID-19. CDR3 protein: CASSLTGGGGTGELFF. The CDR3 DNA reads TGTGCCAGCAGCTTAACAGGAGGGGGCGGCACCGGGGAGCTGTTTTTT.